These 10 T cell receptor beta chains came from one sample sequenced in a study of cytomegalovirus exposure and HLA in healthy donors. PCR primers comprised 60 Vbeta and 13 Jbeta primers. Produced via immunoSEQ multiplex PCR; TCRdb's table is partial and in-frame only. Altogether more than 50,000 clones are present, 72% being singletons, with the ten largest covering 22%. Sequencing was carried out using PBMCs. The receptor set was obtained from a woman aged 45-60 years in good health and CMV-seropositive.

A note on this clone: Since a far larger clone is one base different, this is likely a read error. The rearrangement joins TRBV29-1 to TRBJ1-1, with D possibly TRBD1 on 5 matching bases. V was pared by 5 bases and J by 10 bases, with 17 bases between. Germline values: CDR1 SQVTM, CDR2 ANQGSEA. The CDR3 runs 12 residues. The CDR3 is CSVFLGPLGAFF. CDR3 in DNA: TGCAGCGTTTTTCTGGGGCCGCTTGGAGCTTTCTTT.

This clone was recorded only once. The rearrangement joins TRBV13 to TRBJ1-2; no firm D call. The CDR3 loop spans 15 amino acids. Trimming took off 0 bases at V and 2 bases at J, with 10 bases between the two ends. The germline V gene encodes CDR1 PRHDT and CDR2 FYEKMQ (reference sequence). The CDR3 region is CASSLGVDGNYGYTF. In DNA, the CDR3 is TGTGCCAGCAGCTTAGGGGTTGACGGGAACTATGGCTACACCTTC. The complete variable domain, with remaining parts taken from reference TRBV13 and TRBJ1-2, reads AAGVIQSPRHLIKEKRETATLKCYPIPRHDTVYWYQQGPGQDPQFLISFYEKMQSDKGSIPDRFSAQQFSDYHSELNMSSLELGDSALYFCASSLGVDGNYGYTFGSGTRLTVV.

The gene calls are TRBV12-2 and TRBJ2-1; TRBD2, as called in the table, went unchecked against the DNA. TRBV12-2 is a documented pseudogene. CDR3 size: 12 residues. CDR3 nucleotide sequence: TGTGCAAGTCAGCAGTGGCGGGATGAGCAGTTCTTC. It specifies CASQQWRDEQFF.

DNA of the CDR3: TGTGCCAGCAGCGTAAACCCTACACAGGTTGACACAGATACGCAGTATTTT. This gives the protein CASSVNPTQVDTDTQYF. The chain employs TRBV9 and TRBJ2-3; a weak D match, TRBD1 (5 bases). This CDR3 spans 17 amino acids. Germline V gene sequence: CDR1 SGDLS, CDR2 YYNGEE. Trimming removed 1 base at V and 2 bases at J, with 17 bases between. Looking up the rest from reference TRBV9 and TRBJ2-3 gives the full variable domain: DSGVTQTPKHLITATGQRVTLRCSPRSGDLSVYWYQQSLDQGLQFLIQYYNGEERAKGNILERFSAQQFPDLHSELNLSSLELGDSALYFCASSVNPTQVDTDTQYFGPGTRLTVL.

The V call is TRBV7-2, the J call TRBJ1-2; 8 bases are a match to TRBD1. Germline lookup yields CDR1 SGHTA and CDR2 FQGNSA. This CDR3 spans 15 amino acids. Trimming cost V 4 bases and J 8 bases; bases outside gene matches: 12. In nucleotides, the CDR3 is TGTGCCAGCAGCTCCGGAGGCGACAGGGGAAACGGCTACACCTTC. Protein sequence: CASSSGGDRGNGYTF. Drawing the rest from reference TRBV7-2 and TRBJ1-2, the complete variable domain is GAGVSQSPSNKVTEKGKDVELRCDPISGHTALYWYRQSLGQGLEFLIYFQGNSAPDKSGLPSDRFSAERTGGSVSTLTIQRTQQEDSAVYLCASSSGGDRGNGYTFGSGTRLTVV.

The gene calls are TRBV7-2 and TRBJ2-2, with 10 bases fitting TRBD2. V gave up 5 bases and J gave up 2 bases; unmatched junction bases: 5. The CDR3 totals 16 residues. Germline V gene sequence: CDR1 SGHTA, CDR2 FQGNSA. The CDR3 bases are TGTGCCAGCAGCACAAGCGGGAGGGGTAACACCGGGGAGCTGTTTTTT. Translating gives CASSTSGRGNTGELFF.

In DNA, the CDR3 is TGTGCCAGCAGCCCGACTAGCGCCTTCACCGGGGAGCTGTTTTTT. Translation gives CASSPTSAFTGELFF. This chain uses TRBV5-4 with TRBJ2-2, with TRBD2 matching over 8 bases. Germline V gene lookup returns CDR1 SGHNT and CDR2 YYREEE (reference sequence). V lost 4 bases and J lost 4; bases outside the gene matches: 6. The CDR3 spans 15 residues.

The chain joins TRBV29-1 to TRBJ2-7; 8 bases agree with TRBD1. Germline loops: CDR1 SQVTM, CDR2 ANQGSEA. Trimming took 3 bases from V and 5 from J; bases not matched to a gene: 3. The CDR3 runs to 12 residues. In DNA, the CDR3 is TGCAGCGTTGATCAGGGGGCCCACGAGCAGTACTTC. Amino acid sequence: CSVDQGAHEQYF.

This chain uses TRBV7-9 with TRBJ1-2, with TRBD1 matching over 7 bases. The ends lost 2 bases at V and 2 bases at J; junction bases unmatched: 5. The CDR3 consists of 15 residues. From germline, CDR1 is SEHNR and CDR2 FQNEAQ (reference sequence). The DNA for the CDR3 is TGTGCCAGCAGCTTATTACAGGGGATCAACTATGGCTACACCTTC. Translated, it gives CASSLLQGINYGYTF.

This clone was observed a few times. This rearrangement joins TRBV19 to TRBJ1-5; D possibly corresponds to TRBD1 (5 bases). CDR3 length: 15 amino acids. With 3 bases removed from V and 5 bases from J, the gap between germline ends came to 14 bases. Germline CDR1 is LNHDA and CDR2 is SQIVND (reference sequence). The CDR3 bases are TGTGCCAGTAGTATCTTGGTCGCAGGGCATCAGCCCCAGCATTTT. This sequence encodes CASSILVAGHQPQHF. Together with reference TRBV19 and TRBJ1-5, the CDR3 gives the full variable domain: DGGITQSPKYLFRKEGQNVTLSCEQNLNHDAMYWYRQDPGQGLRLIYYSQIVNDFQKGDIAEGYSVSREKKESFPLTVTSAQKNPTAFYLCASSILVAGHQPQHFGDGTRLSIL.